The clone carrying this T cell receptor beta chain was seen at least ten times. Its antigen is not identified. RNA transcripts yielded amplified TCR beta CDR3 regions. A set of HTBI primers served as the primers for a first-round RT-PCR of the TCR CDR3. TCRdb ran MiXCR on the multiplex PCR reads and lists one entry per CDR3 protein. This sample has about 370,000 distinct CDR3 sequences; roughly 15% occur once, and the top ten carry about 21%. The entry originates in a study of T cells in Graves' hyperthyroidism and ophthalmopathy. Clinicians diagnosed patients from clinical symptoms, serum thyroxine and TRAb, thyroid ultrasound and orbital computed tomography. About 10 ml of fresh peripheral blood supplied the PBMCs. Findings of the study overall: A model of 13 V-J features distinguished ophthalmopathy from stable hyperthyroidism.

The germline V and J ends were trimmed by 3 bases and 10 bases, with 13 bases remaining between them. The CDR3 spans 14 residues. The specimen sequenced was blood. This TCR was recovered from a woman in her sixties or seventies with Graves' ophthalmopathy. This chain links TRBV12-3 or TRBV12-4 with TRBJ1-6; weak D call: TRBD1 (6 bases). The CDR3 here is CASSFMDSRSPLHF. The CDR3 DNA reads TGTGCCAGCAGTTTTATGGACAGCAGATCACCCCTCCACTTT.